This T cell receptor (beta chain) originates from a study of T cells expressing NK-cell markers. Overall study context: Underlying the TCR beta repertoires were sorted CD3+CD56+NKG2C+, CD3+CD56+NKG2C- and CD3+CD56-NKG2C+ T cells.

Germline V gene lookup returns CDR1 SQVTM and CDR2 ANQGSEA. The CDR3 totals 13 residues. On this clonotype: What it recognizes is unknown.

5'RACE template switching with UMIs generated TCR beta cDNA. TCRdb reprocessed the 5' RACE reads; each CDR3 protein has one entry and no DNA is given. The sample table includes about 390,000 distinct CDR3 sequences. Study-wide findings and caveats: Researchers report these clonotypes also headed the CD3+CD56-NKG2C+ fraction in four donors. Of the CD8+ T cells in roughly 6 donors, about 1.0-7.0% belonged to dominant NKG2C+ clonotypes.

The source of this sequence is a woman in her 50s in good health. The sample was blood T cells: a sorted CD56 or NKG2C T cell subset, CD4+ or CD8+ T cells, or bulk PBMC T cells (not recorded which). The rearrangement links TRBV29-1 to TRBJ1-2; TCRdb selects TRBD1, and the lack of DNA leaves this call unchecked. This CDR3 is CSVDGRGQDGYTF.